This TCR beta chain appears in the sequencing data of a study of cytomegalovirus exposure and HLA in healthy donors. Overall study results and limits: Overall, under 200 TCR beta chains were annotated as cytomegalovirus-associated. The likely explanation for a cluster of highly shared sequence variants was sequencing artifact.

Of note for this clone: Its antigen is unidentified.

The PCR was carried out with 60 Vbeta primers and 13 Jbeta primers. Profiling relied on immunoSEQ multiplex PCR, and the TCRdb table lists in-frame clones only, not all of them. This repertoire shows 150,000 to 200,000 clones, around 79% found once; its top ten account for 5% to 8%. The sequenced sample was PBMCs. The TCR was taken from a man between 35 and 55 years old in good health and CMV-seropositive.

CDR3 amino acids: CASSLGGRYQETQYF. The CDR3 nucleotides read TGTGCCAGCAGCTTAGGCGGGAGGTATCAAGAGACCCAGTACTTC. V is TRBV11-3 and J is TRBJ2-5, with 8 nucleotides matching TRBD2. The V and J ends lost 1 base and 2 bases, in that order; junction bases with no gene match: 3. This CDR3 has 15 residues. The V gene's germline CDR1 is SGHNT and CDR2 YENEEA.